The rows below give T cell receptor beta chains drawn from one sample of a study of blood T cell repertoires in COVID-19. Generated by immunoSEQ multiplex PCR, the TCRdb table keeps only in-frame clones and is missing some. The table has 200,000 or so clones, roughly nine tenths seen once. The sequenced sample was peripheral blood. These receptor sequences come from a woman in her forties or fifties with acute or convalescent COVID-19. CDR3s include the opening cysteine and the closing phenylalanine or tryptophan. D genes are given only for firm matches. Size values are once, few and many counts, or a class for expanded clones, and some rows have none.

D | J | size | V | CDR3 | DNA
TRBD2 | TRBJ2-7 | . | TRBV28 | CASSLLASGGKEQYF | TGTGCCAGCAGTTTATTGGCTAGCGGGGGTAAGGAGCAGTACTTC
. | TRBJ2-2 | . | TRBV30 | CAWSTGNTGELFF | TGTGCCTGGAGTACAGGGAACACCGGGGAGCTGTTTTTT
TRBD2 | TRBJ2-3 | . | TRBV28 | CASSPGLETDTQYF | TGTGCCAGCAGTCCAGGACTAGAAACAGATACGCAGTATTTT
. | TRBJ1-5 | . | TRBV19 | CASRGLAGPKSQHF | TGTGCCAGTAGGGGGCTGGCCGGTCCGAAGTCCCAGCATTTT
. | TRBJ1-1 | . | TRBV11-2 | CASSLGRGTEAFF | TGTGCCAGCAGCTTAGGTAGGGGCACTGAAGCTTTCTTT
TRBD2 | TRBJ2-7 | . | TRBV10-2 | CASSEPSGTSGKEQYF | TGCGCCAGCAGTGAACCTAGTGGGACTAGCGGTAAGGAGCAGTACTTC
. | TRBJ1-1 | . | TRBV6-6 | CASSYPPGMNTEAFF | TGTGCCAGCAGTTATCCTCCAGGTATGAACACTGAAGCTTTCTTT
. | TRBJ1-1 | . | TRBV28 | CASSSVRSTEAFF | TGTGCCAGCAGTTCCGTGAGGTCCACTGAAGCTTTCTTT
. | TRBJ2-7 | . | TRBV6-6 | CASSAGLLSSYEQYF | TGTGCCAGCAGTGCCGGACTGCTATCGTCCTACGAGCAGTACTTC
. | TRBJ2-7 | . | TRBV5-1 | CASSLDGSTYEQYF | TGCGCCAGCAGCTTGGACGGGAGCACCTACGAGCAGTACTTC
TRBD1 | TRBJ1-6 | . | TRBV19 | CASSSSRDRVSPLHF | TGTGCCAGTAGTAGCAGCCGGGACAGGGTCTCACCCCTCCACTTT
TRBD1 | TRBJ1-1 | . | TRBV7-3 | CASSTRQGNTEAFF | TGTGCCAGCAGCACACGACAGGGGAACACTGAAGCTTTCTTT
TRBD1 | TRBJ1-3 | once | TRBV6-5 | CASSRDSSGNTIYF | TGTGCCAGCAGCCGGGACAGCTCTGGAAACACCATATATTTT
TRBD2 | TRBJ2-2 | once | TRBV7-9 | CASSLRWGRAGELFF | TGTGCCAGCAGCTTACGTTGGGGGAGGGCCGGGGAGCTGTTTTTT
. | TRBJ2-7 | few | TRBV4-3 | CASSQFSYDEQYF | TGCGCCAGCAGCCAATTTAGCTACGACGAGCAGTACTTC
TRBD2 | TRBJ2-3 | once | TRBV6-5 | CASSLAGRGGDTQYF | TGTGCCAGCAGTCTAGCGGGGAGGGGCGGAGATACGCAGTATTTT
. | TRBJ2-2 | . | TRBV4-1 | CASSQEGSYNGVGELFF | TGCGCCAGCAGCCAAGAAGGCTCATATAACGGGGTCGGGGAGCTGTTTTTT
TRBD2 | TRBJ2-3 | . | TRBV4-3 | CASSQAGTSGRGSTDTQYF | TGCGCCAGCAGCCAAGCGGGGACTAGCGGGAGGGGTAGCACAGATACGCAGTATTTT
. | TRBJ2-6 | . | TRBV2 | CARGGQVGSGANVLTF | TGTGCCAGGGGAGGTCAGGTGGGCTCTGGGGCCAACGTCCTGACTTTC
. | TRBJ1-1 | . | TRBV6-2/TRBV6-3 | CASSRLEGLRTEAFF | TGTGCCAGCAGTCGGCTTGAGGGACTTCGTACTGAAGCTTTCTTT
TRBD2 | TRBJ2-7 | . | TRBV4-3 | CASSQGTSGLYEQYF | TGCGCCAGCAGCCAAGGTACTAGCGGCCTCTACGAGCAGTACTTC
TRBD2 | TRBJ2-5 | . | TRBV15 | CATSRDMGGETQYF | TGTGCCACCAGCAGAGATATGGGGGGGGAGACCCAGTACTTC
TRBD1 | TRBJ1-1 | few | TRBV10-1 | CANKLNRGHETRAFF | TGCGCCAATAAACTAAACAGGGGGCACGAAACTCGGGCTTTCTTT
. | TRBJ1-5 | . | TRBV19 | CASSMGGNQPQHF | TGTGCCAGTAGTATGGGGGGTAATCAGCCCCAGCATTTT
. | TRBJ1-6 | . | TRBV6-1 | CASSEIDGQNSPLHF | TGTGCCAGCAGTGAGATCGACGGACAGAATTCACCCCTCCACTTT
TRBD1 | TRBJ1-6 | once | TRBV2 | CASRDEGQRNSPLHF | TGTGCCAGCAGAGACGAGGGACAGCGGAATTCACCCCTCCACTTT
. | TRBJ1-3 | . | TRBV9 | CASSVASGNTIYF | TGTGCCAGCAGCGTAGCTTCCGGAAACACCATATATTTT
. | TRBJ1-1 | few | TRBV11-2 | CASSLTANTEAFF | TGTGCCAGCAGCTTAACAGCGAACACTGAAGCTTTCTTT
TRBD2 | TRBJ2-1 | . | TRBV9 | CASSVVGGSYNEQFF | TGTGCCAGCAGCGTAGTGGGGGGGTCCTACAATGAGCAGTTCTTC
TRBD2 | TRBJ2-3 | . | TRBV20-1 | CSASQAGGPDTQYF | TGCAGTGCTAGTCAAGCGGGAGGCCCAGATACGCAGTATTTT
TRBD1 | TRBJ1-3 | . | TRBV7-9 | CASSQRDRVAGNTIYF | TGTGCCAGCAGTCAACGTGACAGGGTCGCTGGAAACACCATATATTTT
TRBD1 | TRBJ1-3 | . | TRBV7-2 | CASSLVTGGEHTIYF | TGTGCCAGCAGCTTAGTGACAGGGGGCGAGCACACCATATATTTT
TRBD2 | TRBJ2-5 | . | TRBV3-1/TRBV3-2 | CASSPNWSGNRETQYF | TGTGCCAGCAGCCCAAACTGGAGCGGGAATCGAGAGACCCAGTACTTC
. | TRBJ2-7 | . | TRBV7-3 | CASSFTGSYEQYF | TGTGCCAGCAGCTTCACAGGCTCCTACGAGCAGTACTTC
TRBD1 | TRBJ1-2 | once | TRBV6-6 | CASRLTGAGGYTF | TGTGCCAGCAGGTTGACAGGGGCCGGGGGCTACACCTTC
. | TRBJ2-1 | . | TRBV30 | CAWSKWQGSSYNEQFF | TGTGCCTGGAGTAAGTGGCAGGGGAGCTCCTACAATGAGCAGTTCTTC
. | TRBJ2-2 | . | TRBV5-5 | CASSLGQNSYTGELFF | TGTGCCAGCAGCTTGGGACAGAACTCATACACCGGGGAGCTGTTTTTT
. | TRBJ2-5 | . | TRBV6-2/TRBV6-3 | CASSYSGGQETQYF | TGTGCCAGCAGTTACTCAGGGGGCCAAGAGACCCAGTACTTC
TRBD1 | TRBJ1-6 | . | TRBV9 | CASSVEGGVGSPLHF | TGTGCCAGCAGCGTAGAAGGGGGCGTGGGTTCACCCCTCCACTTT
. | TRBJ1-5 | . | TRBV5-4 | CASSLGGGSNQPQHF | TGTGCCAGCAGCTTGGGAGGGGGAAGCAATCAGCCCCAGCATTTT
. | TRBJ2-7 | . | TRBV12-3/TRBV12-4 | CASSPRSTDEQYF | TGTGCCAGCAGTCCCCGGAGTACGGACGAGCAGTACTTC
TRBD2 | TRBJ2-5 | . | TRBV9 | CASSVRPGGASGQETQYF | TGTGCCAGCAGCGTAAGGCCGGGGGGGGCTAGCGGCCAAGAGACCCAGTACTTC
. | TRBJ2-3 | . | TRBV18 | CASSPSRAADTQYF | TGTGCCAGCTCACCAAGCAGGGCGGCAGATACGCAGTATTTT
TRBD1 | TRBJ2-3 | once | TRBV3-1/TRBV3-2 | CASSLRDRATDTQYF | TGTGCCAGCAGCCTCCGGGACAGGGCCACAGATACGCAGTATTTT
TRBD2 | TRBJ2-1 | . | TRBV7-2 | CASSLSAGLAGGQRFF | TGTGCCAGCAGCTTGTCTGCGGGACTAGCGGGGGGCCAAAGGTTCTTC
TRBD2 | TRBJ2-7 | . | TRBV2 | CAFFRGGTSFYEQYF | TGTGCCTTCTTTCGAGGGGGGACTAGTTTCTACGAGCAGTACTTC
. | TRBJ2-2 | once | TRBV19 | CASTIFRGSTGELFF | TGTGCCAGTACCATCTTTCGGGGGTCCACCGGGGAGCTGTTTTTT
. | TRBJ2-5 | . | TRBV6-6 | CASHLGGRETQYF | TGTGCCAGCCATCTAGGAGGGCGGGAGACCCAGTACTTC
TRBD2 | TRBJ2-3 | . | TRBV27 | CASSPAPPGTSGRDTQYF | TGTGCCAGCAGTCCCGCCCCGCCTGGGACTAGCGGGAGAGATACGCAGTATTTT
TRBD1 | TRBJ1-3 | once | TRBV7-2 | CASSRGQGPPGNTIYF | TGTGCCAGCAGCCGGGGACAGGGTCCCCCTGGAAACACCATATATTTT
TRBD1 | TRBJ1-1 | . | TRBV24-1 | CATSDSRTGWMAEAFF | TGTGCCACCAGTGATTCTCGGACAGGGTGGATGGCTGAAGCTTTCTTT
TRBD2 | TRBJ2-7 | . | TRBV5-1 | CASSLVSSGRAQYEQYF | TGCGCCAGCAGCTTGGTGTCTAGCGGGAGGGCCCAATACGAGCAGTACTTC
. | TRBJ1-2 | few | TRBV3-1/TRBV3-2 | CASSQVWSLWERAKGANGYTF | TGTGCCAGCAGCCAAGTTTGGTCCTTGTGGGAGAGGGCAAAGGGCGCGAATGGCTACACCTTC
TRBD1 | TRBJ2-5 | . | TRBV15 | CATSRDLDRGWETQYF | TGTGCCACCAGCAGAGACCTAGACAGGGGATGGGAGACCCAGTACTTC
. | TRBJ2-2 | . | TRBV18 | CASSPGGRNTGELFF | TGTGCCAGCTCACCAGGGGGCCGCAACACCGGGGAGCTGTTTTTT
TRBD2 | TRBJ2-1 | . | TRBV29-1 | CSAVAGLPYNEQFF | TGCAGCGCCGTAGCGGGCTTACCCTACAATGAGCAGTTCTTC
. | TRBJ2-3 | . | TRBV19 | CASIDGASTDTQYF | TGTGCCAGTATAGACGGAGCTAGCACAGATACGCAGTATTTT
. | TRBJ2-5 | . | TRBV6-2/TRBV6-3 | CASSRQVIQETQYF | TGTGCCAGCAGCAGACAGGTTATACAAGAGACCCAGTACTTC